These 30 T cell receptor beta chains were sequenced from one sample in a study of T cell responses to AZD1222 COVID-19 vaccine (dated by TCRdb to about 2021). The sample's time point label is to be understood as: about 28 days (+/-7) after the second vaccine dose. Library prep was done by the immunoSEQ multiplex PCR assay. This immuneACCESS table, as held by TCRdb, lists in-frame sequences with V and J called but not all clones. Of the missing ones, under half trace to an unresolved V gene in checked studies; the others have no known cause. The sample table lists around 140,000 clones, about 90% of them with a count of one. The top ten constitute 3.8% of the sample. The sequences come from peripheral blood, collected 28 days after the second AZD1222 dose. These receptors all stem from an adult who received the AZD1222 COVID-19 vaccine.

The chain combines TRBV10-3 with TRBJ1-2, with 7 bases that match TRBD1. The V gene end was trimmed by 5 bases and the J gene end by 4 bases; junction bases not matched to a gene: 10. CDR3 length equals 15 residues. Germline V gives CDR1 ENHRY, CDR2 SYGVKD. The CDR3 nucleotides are TGTGCCATCAGTTTTCCCCGGGACAGAACCTATGGCTACACCTTC. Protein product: CAISFPRDRTYGYTF.

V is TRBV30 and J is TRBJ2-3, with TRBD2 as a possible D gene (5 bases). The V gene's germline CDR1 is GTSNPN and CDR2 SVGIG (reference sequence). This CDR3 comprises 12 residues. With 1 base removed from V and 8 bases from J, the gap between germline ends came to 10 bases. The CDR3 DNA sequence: TGTGCCTGGAGTGCCCGGGGTGGTACGCAGTATTTT. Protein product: CAWSARGGTQYF.

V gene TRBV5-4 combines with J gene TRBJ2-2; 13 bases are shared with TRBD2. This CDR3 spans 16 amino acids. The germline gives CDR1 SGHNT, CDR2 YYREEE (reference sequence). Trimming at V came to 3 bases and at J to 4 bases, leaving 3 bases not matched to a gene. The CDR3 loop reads CASSSGLAGVTGELFF. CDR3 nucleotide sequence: TGTGCCAGCAGCTCCGGACTAGCGGGAGTCACCGGGGAGCTGTTTTTT.

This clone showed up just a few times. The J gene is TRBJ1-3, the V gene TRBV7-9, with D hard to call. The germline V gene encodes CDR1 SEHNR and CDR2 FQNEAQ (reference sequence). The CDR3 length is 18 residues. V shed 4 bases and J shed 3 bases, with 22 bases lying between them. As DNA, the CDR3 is TGTGCCAGCAGCTCCCTTGGGGTTTACCCAGAGGTTGGAAACACCATATATTTT. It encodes CASSSLGVYPEVGNTIYF.

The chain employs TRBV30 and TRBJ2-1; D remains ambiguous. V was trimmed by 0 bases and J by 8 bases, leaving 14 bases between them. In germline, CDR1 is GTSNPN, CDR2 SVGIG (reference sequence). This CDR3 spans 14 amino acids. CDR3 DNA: TGTGCCTGGAGTGTACCGTGGTTAACGCATGAGCAGTTCTTC. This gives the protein CAWSVPWLTHEQFF.

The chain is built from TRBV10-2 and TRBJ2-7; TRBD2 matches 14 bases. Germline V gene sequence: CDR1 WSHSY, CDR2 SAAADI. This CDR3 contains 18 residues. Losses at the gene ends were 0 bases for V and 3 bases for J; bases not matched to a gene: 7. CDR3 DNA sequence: TGCGCCAGCAGTGAGTCGTCCCCGGGACTAGCGGGAGTCTACGAGCAGTACTTC. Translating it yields CASSESSPGLAGVYEQYF.

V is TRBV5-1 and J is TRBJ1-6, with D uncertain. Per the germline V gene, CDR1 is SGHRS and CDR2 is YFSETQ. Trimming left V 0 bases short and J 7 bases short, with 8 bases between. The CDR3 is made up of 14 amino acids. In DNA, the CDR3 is TGCGCCAGCAGCTTGGAGGGTTTGAATTCACCCCTCCACTTT. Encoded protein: CASSLEGLNSPLHF.

CDR3 sequence: CASSISLATNEKLFF. The CDR3 nucleotides read TGTGCCAGTAGTATTAGCCTAGCAACTAATGAAAAACTGTTTTTT. This chain links TRBV19 with TRBJ1-4; no reliable D call. The germline V and J ends were trimmed by 3 bases and 0 bases, with 8 bases remaining between them. The CDR3 length is 15 residues. The germline CDR1 and CDR2 sequences are LNHDA and SQIVND (reference sequence).

The CDR3 region is CASSWTSGRDAYEQYF. The CDR3 DNA reads as TGTGCCAGCAGTTGGACTAGCGGGAGAGACGCCTACGAGCAGTACTTC. V usage is TRBV3-1 (or the pseudogene TRBV3-2) and J usage is TRBJ2-7; 13 nucleotides match TRBD2. CDR1 is LGHDT, CDR2 YNNKEL, per germline (reference sequence). V lost 6 bases and J lost 2; bases outside the gene matches: 7. This CDR3 has 16 amino acids.

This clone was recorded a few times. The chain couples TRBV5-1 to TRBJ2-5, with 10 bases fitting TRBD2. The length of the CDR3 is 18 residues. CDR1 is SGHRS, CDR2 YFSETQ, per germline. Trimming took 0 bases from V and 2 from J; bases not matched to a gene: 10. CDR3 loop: CASSLAPSGTSEQETQYF. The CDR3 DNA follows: TGCGCCAGCAGCTTGGCCCCCTCCGGGACTAGCGAGCAAGAGACCCAGTACTTC.

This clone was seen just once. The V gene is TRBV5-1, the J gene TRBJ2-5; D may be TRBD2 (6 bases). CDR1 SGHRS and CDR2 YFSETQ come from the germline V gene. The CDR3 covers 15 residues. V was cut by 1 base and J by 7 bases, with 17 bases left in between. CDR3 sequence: CASSLSGRLGGTQYF. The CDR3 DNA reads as TGCGCCAGCAGCTTGTCGGGACGGTTGGGGGGGACCCAGTACTTC.

DNA for the CDR3: TGCAGCGTCCCAGGTCCCTCGGACACTGAAGCTTTCTTT. Amino acids: CSVPGPSDTEAFF. This sequence joins TRBV29-1 and TRBJ1-1; the D is unclear. CDR3 length: 13 amino acids. V gave up 6 bases and J gave up 3 bases, with 14 bases separating them. In germline, CDR1 is SQVTM, CDR2 ANQGSEA.

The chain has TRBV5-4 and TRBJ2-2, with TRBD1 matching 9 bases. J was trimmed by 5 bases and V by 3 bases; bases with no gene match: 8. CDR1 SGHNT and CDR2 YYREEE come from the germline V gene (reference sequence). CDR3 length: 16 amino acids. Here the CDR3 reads CASSSHRGRETGELFF. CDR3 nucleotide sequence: TGTGCCAGCAGCTCACACAGGGGGCGAGAGACCGGGGAGCTGTTTTTT. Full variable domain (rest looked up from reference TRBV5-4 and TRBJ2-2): ETGVTQSPTHLIKTRGQQVTLRCSSQSGHNTVSWYQQALGQGPQFIFQYYREEENGRGNFPPRFSGLQFPNYSSELNVNALELDDSALYLCASSSHRGRETGELFFGEGSRLTVL.

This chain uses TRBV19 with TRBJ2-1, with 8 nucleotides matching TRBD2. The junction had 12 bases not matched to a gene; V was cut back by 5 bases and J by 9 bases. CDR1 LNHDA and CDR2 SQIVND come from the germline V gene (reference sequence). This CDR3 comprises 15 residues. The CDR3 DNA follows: TGTGCCAGTAGTCCAAATAGCGGGACGGGGAGTGAGCAGTTCTTC. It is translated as CASSPNSGTGSEQFF. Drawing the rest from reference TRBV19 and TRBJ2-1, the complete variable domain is DGGITQSPKYLFRKEGQNVTLSCEQNLNHDAMYWYRQDPGQGLRLIYYSQIVNDFQKGDIAEGYSVSREKKESFPLTVTSAQKNPTAFYLCASSPNSGTGSEQFFGPGTRLTVL.

CDR3 loop: CASSHRDLTSYNEQFF. CDR3 bases: TGTGCCAGCAGCCATCGGGACCTTACTTCCTACAATGAGCAGTTCTTC. V and J are TRBV7-9 and TRBJ2-1; TRBD1 or TRBD2 may be the D gene (5 bases each). There are 16 residues in the CDR3. V gave up 5 bases and J gave up 1 base, with 15 bases separating them. Germline assignment: CDR1 SEHNR and CDR2 FQNEAQ (reference sequence). The full variable domain, its missing parts supplied by reference TRBV7-9 and TRBJ2-1, is DTGVSQNPRHKITKRGQNVTFRCDPISEHNRLYWYRQTLGQGPEFLTYFQNEAQLEKSRLLSDRFSAERPKGSFSTLEIQRTEQGDSAMYLCASSHRDLTSYNEQFFGPGTRLTVL.

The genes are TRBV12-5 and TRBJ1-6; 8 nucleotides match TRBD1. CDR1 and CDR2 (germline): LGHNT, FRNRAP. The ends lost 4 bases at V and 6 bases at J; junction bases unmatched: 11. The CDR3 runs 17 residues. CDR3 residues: CASGWSAGGRGNSPLHF. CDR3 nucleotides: TGTGCTAGTGGTTGGTCAGCAGGGGGCAGAGGTAATTCACCCCTCCACTTT.

The CDR3 loop reads CASSWGQGNTEAFF. CDR3 sequence (DNA): TGTGCCAGCAGCTGGGGACAGGGAAACACTGAAGCTTTCTTT. This sequence joins TRBV7-2 and TRBJ1-1; 9 nucleotides match TRBD1. Trimming removed 4 bases from V and 2 bases from J; junction bases left unmatched: 2. This CDR3 spans 14 amino acids. The V gene's germline CDR1 is SGHTA and CDR2 FQGNSA.

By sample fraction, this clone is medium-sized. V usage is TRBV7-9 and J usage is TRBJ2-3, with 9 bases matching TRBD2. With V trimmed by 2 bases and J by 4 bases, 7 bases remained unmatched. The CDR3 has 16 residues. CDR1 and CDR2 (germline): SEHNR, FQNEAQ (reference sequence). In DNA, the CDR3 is TGTGCCAGCAGCTTACTGGGCGGGGGGGCCCCAGATACGCAGTATTTT. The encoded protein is CASSLLGGGAPDTQYF.

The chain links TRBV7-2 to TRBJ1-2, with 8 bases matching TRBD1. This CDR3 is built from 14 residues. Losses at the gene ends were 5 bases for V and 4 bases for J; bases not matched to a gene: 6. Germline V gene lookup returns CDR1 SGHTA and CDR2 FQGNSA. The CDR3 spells CASSPGQEVYGYTF. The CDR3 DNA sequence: TGTGCCAGCAGCCCGGGACAGGAAGTCTATGGCTACACCTTC.

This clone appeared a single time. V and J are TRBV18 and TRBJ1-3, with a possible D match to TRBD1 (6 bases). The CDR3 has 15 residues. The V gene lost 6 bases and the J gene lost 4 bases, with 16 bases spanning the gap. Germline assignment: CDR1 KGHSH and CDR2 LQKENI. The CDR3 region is CASSGQLGSGNTIYF. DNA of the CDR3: TGTGCCAGCTCCGGACAGCTAGGCTCCGGAAACACCATATATTTT.

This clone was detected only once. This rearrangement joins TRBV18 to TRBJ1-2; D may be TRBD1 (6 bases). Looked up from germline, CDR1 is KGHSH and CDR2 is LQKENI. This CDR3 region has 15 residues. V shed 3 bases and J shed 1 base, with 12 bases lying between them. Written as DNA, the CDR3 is TGTGCCAGCTCACCGTCGGGGGCACTTAACTATGGCTACACCTTC. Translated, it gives CASSPSGALNYGYTF.

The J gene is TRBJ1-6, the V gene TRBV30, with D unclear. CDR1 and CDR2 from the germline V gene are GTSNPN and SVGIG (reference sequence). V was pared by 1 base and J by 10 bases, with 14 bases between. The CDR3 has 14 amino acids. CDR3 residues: CAWSESGRGSPLHF. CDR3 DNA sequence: TGTGCCTGGAGTGAGTCGGGCAGAGGGTCACCCCTCCACTTT.

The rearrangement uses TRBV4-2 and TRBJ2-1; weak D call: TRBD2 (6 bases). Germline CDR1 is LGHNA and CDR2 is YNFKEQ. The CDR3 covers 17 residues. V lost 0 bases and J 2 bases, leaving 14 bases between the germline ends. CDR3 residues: CASSQDPGSEPYNEQFF. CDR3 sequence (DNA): TGTGCCAGCAGCCAAGATCCCGGGAGCGAGCCCTACAATGAGCAGTTCTTC.

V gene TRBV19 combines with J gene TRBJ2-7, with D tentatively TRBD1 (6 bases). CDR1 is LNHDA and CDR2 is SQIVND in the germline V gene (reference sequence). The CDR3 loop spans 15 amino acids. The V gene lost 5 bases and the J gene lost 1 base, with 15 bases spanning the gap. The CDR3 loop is CASSLRQGQSYEQYF. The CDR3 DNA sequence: TGTGCCAGTAGTCTACGGCAGGGGCAATCCTACGAGCAGTACTTC.

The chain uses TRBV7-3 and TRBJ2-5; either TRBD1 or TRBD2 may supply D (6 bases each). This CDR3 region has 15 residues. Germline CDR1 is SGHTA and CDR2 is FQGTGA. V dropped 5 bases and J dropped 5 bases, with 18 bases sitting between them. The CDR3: CASSATGGGAETQYF. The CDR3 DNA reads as TGTGCCAGCAGCGCGACCGGGGGCGGGGCGGAGACCCAGTACTTC.

The CDR3 here is CASRAYSEAFF. The CDR3 DNA sequence: TGTGCCAGCAGGGCGTATTCTGAAGCTTTCTTT. This rearrangement joins TRBV12-3 or TRBV12-4 to TRBJ1-1; unclear D gene. Trimming left V 6 bases short and J 6 bases short, with 8 bases between. The CDR3 extends over 11 amino acids.

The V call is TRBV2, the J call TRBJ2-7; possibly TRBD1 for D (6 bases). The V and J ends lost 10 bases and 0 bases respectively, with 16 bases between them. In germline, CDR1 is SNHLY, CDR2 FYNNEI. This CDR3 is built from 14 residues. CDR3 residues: CATAGDQSSYEQYF. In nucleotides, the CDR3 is TGTGCCACCGCAGGGGATCAAAGCTCCTACGAGCAGTACTTC. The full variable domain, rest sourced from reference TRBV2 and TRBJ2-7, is EPEVTQTPSHQVTQMGQEVILRCVPISNHLYFYWYRQILGQKVEFLVSFYNNEISEKSEIFDDQFSVERPDGSNFTLKIRSTKLEDSAMYFCATAGDQSSYEQYFGPGTRLTVT.

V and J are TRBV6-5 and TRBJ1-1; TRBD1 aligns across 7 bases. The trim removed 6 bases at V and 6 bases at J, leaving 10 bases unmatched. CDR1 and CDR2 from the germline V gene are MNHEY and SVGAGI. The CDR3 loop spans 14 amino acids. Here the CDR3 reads CASRSTGDRAEAFF. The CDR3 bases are TGTGCCAGCAGATCCACAGGGGATCGGGCTGAAGCTTTCTTT.

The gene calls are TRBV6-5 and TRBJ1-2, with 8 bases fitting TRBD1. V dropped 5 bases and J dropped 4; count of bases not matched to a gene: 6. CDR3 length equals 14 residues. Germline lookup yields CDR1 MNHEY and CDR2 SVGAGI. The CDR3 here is CASSLTGVGYGYTF. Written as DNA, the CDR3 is TGTGCCAGCAGTCTGACAGGGGTAGGCTATGGCTACACCTTC.

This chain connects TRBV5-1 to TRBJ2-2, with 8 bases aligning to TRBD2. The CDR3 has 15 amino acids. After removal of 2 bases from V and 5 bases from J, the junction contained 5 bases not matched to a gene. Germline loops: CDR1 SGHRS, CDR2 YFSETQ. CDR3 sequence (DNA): TGCGCCAGCAGCTTCCGGGGGGGCCAAACCGGGGAGCTGTTTTTT. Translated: CASSFRGGQTGELFF.